Each of the 29 T cell receptor beta chains below was sequenced from the same sample in a study of Graves' ophthalmopathy and Graves' hyperthyroidism. CDR3 regions of TCR beta were amplified from RNA transcripts. Scientists carried out first-round RT-PCR using HTBI primers and then a second-round multiplex PCR. MiXCR, run by TCRdb on the multiplex PCR reads, gives a single entry per CDR3 protein. The sample includes about 600,000 distinct CDR3 sequences, 35% to 45% of them seen just once. The sample was peripheral blood or thyroid tissue (not recorded which). The receptor source for this set is an adult man with Graves' hyperthyroidism.

The sample holds many counts of this clonotype. The chain couples TRBV2 to TRBJ1-2; perhaps TRBD1 as D (6 bases). The CDR3 is 14 amino acids. The V gene lost 2 bases and the J gene lost 10 bases, with 17 bases spanning the gap. The V gene's germline CDR1 is SNHLY and CDR2 FYNNEI. The CDR3 DNA reads as TGTGCCAGCAGTGAAAGGGGGGCCCCAGGCGACTACACCTTC. Its protein product is CASSERGAPGDYTF.

This chain links TRBV2 with TRBJ1-1; no reliable D call. This CDR3 is built from 14 residues. V lost 1 base and J 5 bases, leaving 11 bases between the germline ends. Looked up from germline, CDR1 is SNHLY and CDR2 is FYNNEI. CDR3 coding DNA: TGTGCCAGCAGTGAAGTTCGGGGAAGAACTGAAGCTTTCTTT. It yields the protein CASSEVRGRTEAFF. Full variable domain (missing parts from reference TRBV2 and TRBJ1-1): EPEVTQTPSHQVTQMGQEVILRCVPISNHLYFYWYRQILGQKVEFLVSFYNNEISEKSEIFDDQFSVERPDGSNFTLKIRSTKLEDSAMYFCASSEVRGRTEAFFGQGTRLTVV.

Worth noting for this clonotype: This may come from a read error, since a much larger clone is one base off. The rearrangement uses TRBV5-1 and TRBJ1-1, with D perhaps matching TRBD1 (6 bases). Trimming cost V 3 bases and J 1 base, with 16 bases left between them. The CDR3 loop spans 16 amino acids. Germline V gene sequence: CDR1 SGHRS, CDR2 YFSETQ. The CDR3 region has the DNA TGCGCCAGCAGCTCTGTTGGGGGCCTAACGAACACTGAAGCTTTCTTT. It specifies CASSSVGGLTNTEAFF.

This clonotype was counted at least ten times. This chain links TRBV7-8 with TRBJ1-4; D perhaps matches TRBD1 (5 bases). Trimming took 6 bases from V and 3 from J, leaving 14 bases between them. The CDR3 extends over 15 amino acids. The germline gives CDR1 SGHVS, CDR2 FQNEAQ. This CDR3 reads CASSRMAGSNEKLFF. CDR3 nucleotide sequence: TGTGCCAGCAGTCGGATGGCAGGGTCTAATGAAAAACTGTTTTTT.

The chain couples TRBV6-1 to TRBJ1-6; TRBD1 is a possible D gene (6 bases). V lost 6 bases and J lost 5, with 11 bases in between. This CDR3 contains 14 residues. Germline loops: CDR1 MNHNS, CDR2 SASEGT. The DNA of the CDR3 is TGTGCCAGCAGAAAACAGGGAAATAATTCACCCCTCCACTTT. Translation gives CASRKQGNNSPLHF.

The rearrangement joins TRBV24-1 to TRBJ2-1; D is perhaps TRBD1 (6 bases). The CDR3 spans 13 residues. Trimming cost V 11 bases and J 6 bases, with 16 bases left between them. Germline CDR1 is KGHDR and CDR2 is SFDVKD. CDR3: CAIGTPPGNEQFF. The CDR3 DNA reads as TGTGCCATCGGGACACCCCCAGGCAATGAGCAGTTCTTC.

On this clonotype itself: This clone may be a read error of a much larger clone one base away. The rearrangement uses TRBV7-9 and TRBJ2-7; TRBD2 matches 10 bases. The germline V gene has CDR1 SEHNR and CDR2 FQNEAQ (reference sequence). This CDR3 has 15 residues. The CDR3 DNA is TGTGCTAGCAGCCGAACAACCCTAGCGGGAGACAAGCAGTACTTC. It encodes CASSRTTLAGDKQYF.

The chain carries TRBV5-1 and TRBJ1-1; the D gene is possibly TRBD1 (5 bases). The CDR3 is 13 residues long. The V gene lost 4 bases and the J gene lost 11 bases, with 18 bases spanning the gap. Germline CDR1 reads SGHRS; CDR2 reads YFSETQ. The CDR3 DNA sequence: TGCGCCAGCAGCCGGGGACTAGCGGGAGTTGCTTTCTTT. This codes for CASSRGLAGVAFF.

This clonotype was seen at least ten times. This chain uses TRBV20-1 with TRBJ1-5; possible D gene TRBD1, 5 bases. The CDR3 runs to 14 residues. Deletions cut 0 bases from V and 5 bases from J, with 11 bases between. The germline CDR1 and CDR2 sequences are DFQATT and SNEGSKA (reference sequence). The CDR3: CSARDSAGHQPQHF. The CDR3 DNA sequence: TGCAGTGCTAGAGATAGTGCAGGGCATCAGCCCCAGCATTTT.

This clonotype showed up just a few times. The chain uses TRBV19 and TRBJ1-2, with unresolved D. Deletions cut 1 base from V and 2 bases from J, with 8 bases between. Germline V gene sequence: CDR1 LNHDA, CDR2 SQIVND (reference sequence). CDR3 length: 14 amino acids. The CDR3 loop reads CASSIVQNNYGYTF. The CDR3 DNA reads TGTGCCAGTAGTATAGTGCAGAACAACTATGGCTACACCTTC.

In regard to this clonotype: With a much larger clone just one base away, this may be a read error. This chain's CDR3 is CAISEPTGRETQYF. CDR3 bases: TGTGCCATCAGTGAGCCAACAGGCCGGGAGACCCAGTACTTC. The chain carries TRBV10-3 and TRBJ2-5; maybe TRBD1 (5 bases). Trimming removed 2 bases at V and 5 bases at J, with 12 bases between. CDR3 length: 14 residues. Germline lookup yields CDR1 ENHRY and CDR2 SYGVKD.

The CDR3 here is CSARDRGRNYGYTF. Written as DNA, the CDR3 is TGCAGCGCCAGGGACAGGGGGCGGAACTATGGCTACACCTTC. The chain has TRBV29-1 and TRBJ1-2; 12 bases fit TRBD1. Trimming at V came to 7 bases and at J to 2 bases, leaving 5 bases not matched to a gene. CDR3 length: 14 residues. Germline CDR1 SQVTM, CDR2 ANQGSEA.

V usage is TRBV29-1 and J usage is TRBJ1-4, with D perhaps matching TRBD1 (5 bases). CDR3 length: 12 residues. Trimming cost V 4 bases and J 13 bases, with 16 bases left between them. From germline, CDR1 is SQVTM and CDR2 ANQGSEA. The CDR3 DNA is TGCAGCGTTGTATGGCGGGGCAGGGCACTGTTTTTT. Translation: CSVVWRGRALFF.

V gene TRBV28 combines with J gene TRBJ1-6, with 9 bases that match TRBD1. The J segment lost 2 bases and the V segment lost 3 bases, leaving 11 bases of the junction unmatched. Germline assignment: CDR1 MDHEN and CDR2 SYDVKM. There are 19 residues in the CDR3. CDR3 nucleotides: TGTGCCAGCAGTTTGCCCCGGGACAGGGTGCCAACCTATAATTCACCCCTCCACTTT. This encodes CASSLPRDRVPTYNSPLHF.

This clonotype was seen more than once but under ten times. The chain joins TRBV11-2 to TRBJ2-3; either TRBD1 or TRBD2 may supply D (6 bases each). This CDR3 is built from 15 residues. Germline assignment: CDR1 SGHAT and CDR2 FQNNGV. Trimming shortened V by 3 bases and J by 2 bases, and 12 bases separated the two germline ends. In DNA form, the CDR3 reads TGTGCCAGCAGCTTTACGGGGGCTGACACAGATACGCAGTATTTT. Residues: CASSFTGADTDTQYF.

The chain carries TRBV10-3 and TRBJ2-2, with 8 bases that match TRBD2. The J segment lost 7 bases and the V segment lost 3 bases, leaving 7 bases of the junction unmatched. The CDR3 extends over 15 amino acids. The germline gives CDR1 ENHRY, CDR2 SYGVKD. Here the CDR3 DNA reads TGTGCCATCAGTGATGGACCAGCGGGGGACGGGGAGCTGTTTTTT. Encoded protein: CAISDGPAGDGELFF.

This clonotype was counted many times. The CDR3 region is CASSYGRNTEAFF. CDR3 in DNA: TGTGCCAGCAGTTACGGCAGGAACACTGAAGCTTTCTTT. The chain carries TRBV6-5 and TRBJ1-1; D gene unclear. Germline assignment: CDR1 MNHEY and CDR2 SVGAGI. Trimming removed 2 bases from V and 1 base from J, with 5 bases in between. This CDR3 contains 13 residues.

Ten or more counts support this clonotype. The rearrangement uses TRBV5-1 and TRBJ1-1, with no clear D. The germline V and J ends were trimmed by 0 bases and 3 bases, with 6 bases remaining between them. Per the germline V gene, CDR1 is SGHRS and CDR2 is YFSETQ. This CDR3 spans 13 amino acids. In nucleotides, the CDR3 is TGCGCCAGCAGCTTGGGGGCGGACACTGAAGCTTTCTTT. It is translated as CASSLGADTEAFF.

This clonotype was detected many times. The J gene is TRBJ2-6, the V gene TRBV20-1, with 10 bases matching TRBD2. Per germline, CDR1 DFQATT and CDR2 SNEGSKA (reference sequence). Trimming at V came to 1 base and at J to 3 bases, leaving 6 bases not matched to a gene. The CDR3 loop spans 17 amino acids. CDR3: CSARGAGGPLGANVLTF. CDR3 DNA sequence: TGCAGTGCTAGAGGAGCGGGAGGGCCTCTTGGGGCCAACGTCCTGACTTTC.

The chain combines TRBV20-1 with TRBJ2-5, with 15 bases fitting TRBD2. Trimming cost V 0 bases and J 4 bases; bases outside gene matches: 9. The CDR3 consists of 18 residues. The germline V gene encodes CDR1 DFQATT and CDR2 SNEGSKA (reference sequence). The CDR3: CSARDSGLAGGFGETQYF. For the CDR3, the DNA is TGCAGTGCTAGAGATTCCGGACTAGCGGGGGGGTTTGGAGAGACCCAGTACTTC.

This clonotype was detected many times. V is TRBV13 and J is TRBJ2-5; D may be TRBD2 (5 bases). Germline assignment: CDR1 PRHDT and CDR2 FYEKMQ (reference sequence). Trimming cost V 5 bases and J 3 bases, with 16 bases left between them. The CDR3 is 15 residues long. The CDR3 nucleotides read TGTGCCAGCAGCCCCTCCTGGGGAGATAAAGAGACCCAGTACTTC. Translated: CASSPSWGDKETQYF.

This clonotype was seen repeatedly, ten times or more. V usage is TRBV29-1 and J usage is TRBJ2-7, with D possibly being TRBD1 (6 bases). Between the trimmed V and J ends, which lost 5 bases and 3 bases, there was a span of 14 bases. The CDR3 is made up of 13 amino acids. The germline gives CDR1 SQVTM, CDR2 ANQGSEA. The CDR3 coding sequence is TGCAGCGTTACAGCCGGGACACGCTACGAGCAGTACTTC. This codes for CSVTAGTRYEQYF.

This clonotype was detected ten times or more. The chain is built from TRBV24-1 and TRBJ2-2, with unresolved D. There are 15 residues in the CDR3. Germline V gene data show CDR1 as KGHDR and CDR2 as SFDVKD. The ends were cut back, 3 bases at V and 2 bases at J, with 9 bases in the middle. CDR3 sequence reads: CATSDIGGNTGELFF. For the CDR3, the DNA is TGTGCCACCAGTGATATCGGTGGCAACACCGGGGAGCTGTTTTTT.

The chain is built from TRBV5-1 and TRBJ2-7; 10 bases are a match to TRBD1. This CDR3 has 16 residues. V shed 1 base, J shed 0 bases, and the junction held 4 bases outside the gene matches. Germline V gene lookup returns CDR1 SGHRS and CDR2 YFSETQ. The CDR3 is CASSLRGQGSSYEQYF. The CDR3 DNA is TGCGCCAGCAGCTTGCGGGGACAGGGGAGCTCCTACGAGCAGTACTTC.

This clonotype was seen many times. CDR3 sequence (DNA): TGTGCCAGCAGTTGGGGCGGCAACTATGGCTACACCTTC. Amino acid sequence: CASSWGGNYGYTF. This chain connects TRBV28 to TRBJ1-2, with D tentatively TRBD1 (5 bases). Deletions cut 4 bases from V and 2 bases from J, with 8 bases between. The CDR3 runs 13 residues. Germline V CDR1 and CDR2: MDHEN, SYDVKM.

A remark on this clonotype: Germline is not matched at one junction end, which may reflect a read error. The rearrangement joins TRBV29-1 to TRBJ2-7; D perhaps matches TRBD2 (5 bases). Germline CDR1 is SQVTM and CDR2 is ANQGSEA. This CDR3 spans 11 amino acids. The CDR3 DNA is TGCAGCGTGGAAGAAAGGGAGGAGCAGTACTTC. It yields the protein CSVEEREEQYF.

V and J are TRBV9 and TRBJ2-5, with TRBD2 matching over 9 bases. V shed 3 bases, J shed 7 bases, and the junction held 10 bases outside the gene matches. Germline V lookup: CDR1 SGDLS, CDR2 YYNGEE. This CDR3 has 15 amino acids. CDR3 in DNA: TGTGCCAGCAGCGCATTAGCGGGGGATATCGGGACCCAGTACTTC. Its translation: CASSALAGDIGTQYF.

This clonotype has a count of ten or more. V gene TRBV20-1 combines with J gene TRBJ1-6; TRBD1 agrees at 8 bases. J lost 9 bases, V lost 6 bases, and 10 bases had no gene match. Germline lookup yields CDR1 DFQATT and CDR2 SNEGSKA (reference sequence). This CDR3 is 14 amino acids long. In DNA, the CDR3 is TGCAGTGCCGAGGTGGGGACAGGCGGTTCACCCCTCCACTTT. Its translation: CSAEVGTGGSPLHF.

This clonotype came up many times. The chain is built from TRBV5-1 and TRBJ1-4; TRBD1 matches 8 bases. CDR3 length: 15 amino acids. Germline loops: CDR1 SGHRS, CDR2 YFSETQ. V shed 2 bases, J shed 4 bases, and the junction held 4 bases outside the gene matches. The CDR3 bases are TGCGCCAGCAGCTTACGGACAGGGAATAATGAAAAACTGTTTTTT. The encoded protein is CASSLRTGNNEKLFF. The whole variable domain, filled in from reference TRBV5-1 and TRBJ1-4, reads KAGVTQTPRYLIKTRGQQVTLSCSPISGHRSVSWYQQTPGQGLQFLFEYFSETQRNKGNFPGRFSGRQFSNSRSEMNVSTLELGDSALYLCASSLRTGNNEKLFFGSGTQLSVL.